These T cell receptor beta chains were read from a single sample in a study of beta chain features in type 1 diabetes. The table came from immunoSEQ multiplex PCR; TCRdb's copy has only in-frame clones and leaves some out. Of about 240,000 clones in the sample, 25% to 35% were seen once. Sequencing was done on a sample of central memory CD4+ T cells from blood. The receptors were sampled from a young man in good health. Each CDR3 is given with its conserved first and last residue. The D gene is left open where the match is weak. Where a row states a size, it is once, few, many or the class of an expanded clone; other rows omit it.

d_gene | abundance | j_gene | v_gene | CDR3aa | CDR3nt
TRBD2 | - | TRBJ2-7 | TRBV19 | CASSDPLAGVYEQYF | TGTGCCAGTTCGGATCCTCTAGCGGGAGTTTACGAGCAGTACTTC
- | many | TRBJ2-5 | TRBV7-6 | CASSTAGKQETQYF | TGTGCCAGCAGCACCGCAGGGAAGCAAGAGACCCAGTACTTC
- | few | TRBJ2-2 | TRBV6-5 | CASSVFSTGELFF | TGTGCCAGCAGTGTTTTTTCCACCGGGGAGCTGTTTTTT
- | many | TRBJ2-7 | TRBV5-1 | CASSLRDTTYEQYF | TGCGCCAGCAGCCTCCGGGACACGACCTACGAGCAGTACTTC
- | - | TRBJ2-7 | TRBV7-2 | CASSFDPYEQYF | TGTGCCAGCAGCTTCGACCCTTACGAGCAGTACTTC
- | few | TRBJ1-5 | TRBV2 | CASREHGAAGAQHF | TGTGCCAGCAGGGAGCACGGGGCCGCCGGGGCCCAGCATTTT
TRBD1 | few | TRBJ2-3 | TRBV29-1 | CSVVVAKNLRTTGLEEYF | TGCAGCGTTGTTGTGGCGAAAAACCTAAGAACGACAGGGTTGGAGGAGTATTTT
TRBD1 | many | TRBJ2-1 | TRBV7-9 | CASSTGQGLNEQFF | TGTGCCAGCAGCACAGGACAGGGTTTGAATGAGCAGTTCTTC
TRBD1 | few | TRBJ2-3 | TRBV19 | CASTIRQGTDTQYF | TGTGCCAGTACCATCAGACAGGGAACAGATACGCAGTATTTT
- | - | TRBJ2-1 | TRBV6-1 | CASSGGGRRREQFF | TGTGCCAGCAGTGGGGGCGGCCGACGGAGGGAGCAGTTCTTC
TRBD1 | - | TRBJ2-7 | TRBV28 | CASSRQGVAYEQYF | TGTGCCAGCAGCAGACAGGGTGTCGCCTACGAGCAGTACTTC